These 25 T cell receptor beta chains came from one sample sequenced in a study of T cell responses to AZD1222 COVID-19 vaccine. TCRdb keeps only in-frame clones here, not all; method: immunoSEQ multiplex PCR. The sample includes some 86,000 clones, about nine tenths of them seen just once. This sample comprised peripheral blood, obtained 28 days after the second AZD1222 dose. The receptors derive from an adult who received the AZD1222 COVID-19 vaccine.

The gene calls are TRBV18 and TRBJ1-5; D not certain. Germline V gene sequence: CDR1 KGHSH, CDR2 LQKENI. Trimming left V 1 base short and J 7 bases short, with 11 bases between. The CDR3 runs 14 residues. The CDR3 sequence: CASSPQGSEQPQHF. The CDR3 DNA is TGTGCCAGCTCACCACAGGGTTCGGAGCAGCCCCAGCATTTT.

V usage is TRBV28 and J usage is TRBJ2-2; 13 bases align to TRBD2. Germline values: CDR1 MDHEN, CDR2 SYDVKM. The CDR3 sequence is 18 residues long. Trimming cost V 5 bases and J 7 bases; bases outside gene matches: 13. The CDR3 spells CASSGRRSGLAGNGELFF. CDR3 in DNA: TGTGCCAGCAGTGGAAGGAGATCGGGACTAGCGGGAAACGGGGAGCTGTTTTTT.

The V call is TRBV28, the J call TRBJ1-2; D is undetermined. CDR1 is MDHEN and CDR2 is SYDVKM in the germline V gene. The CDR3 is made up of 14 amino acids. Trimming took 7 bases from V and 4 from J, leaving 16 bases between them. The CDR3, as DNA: TGTGCCAGCACTCCAGGTGGGCAGGTCTATGGCTACACCTTC. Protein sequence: CASTPGGQVYGYTF.

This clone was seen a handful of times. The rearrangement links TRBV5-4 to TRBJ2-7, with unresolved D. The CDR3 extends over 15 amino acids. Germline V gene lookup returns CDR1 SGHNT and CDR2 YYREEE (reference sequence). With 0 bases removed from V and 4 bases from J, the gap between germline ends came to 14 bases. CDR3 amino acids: CASSLGGTRRYEQYF. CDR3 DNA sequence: TGTGCCAGCAGCTTGGGTGGCACCCGAAGGTACGAGCAGTACTTC.

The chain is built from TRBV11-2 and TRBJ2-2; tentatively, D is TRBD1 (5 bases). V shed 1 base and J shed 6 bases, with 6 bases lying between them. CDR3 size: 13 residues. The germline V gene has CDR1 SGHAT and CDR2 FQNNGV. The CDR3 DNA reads TGTGCCAGCAGCTTAGTAGGGGCCGGGGAGCTGTTTTTT. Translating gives CASSLVGAGELFF.

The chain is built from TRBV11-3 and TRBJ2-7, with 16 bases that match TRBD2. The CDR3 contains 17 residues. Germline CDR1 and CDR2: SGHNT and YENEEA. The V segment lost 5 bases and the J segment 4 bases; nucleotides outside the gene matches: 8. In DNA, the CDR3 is TGTGCCAGCAGCGTGGGACTAGCGGGAGGGCCGATTTACGAGCAGTACTTC. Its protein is CASSVGLAGGPIYEQYF.

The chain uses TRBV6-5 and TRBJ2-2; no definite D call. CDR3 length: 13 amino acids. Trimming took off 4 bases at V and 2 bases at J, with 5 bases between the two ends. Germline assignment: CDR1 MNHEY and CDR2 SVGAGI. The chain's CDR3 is CASSCGNTGELFF. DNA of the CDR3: TGTGCCAGCAGTTGCGGAAACACCGGGGAGCTGTTTTTT.

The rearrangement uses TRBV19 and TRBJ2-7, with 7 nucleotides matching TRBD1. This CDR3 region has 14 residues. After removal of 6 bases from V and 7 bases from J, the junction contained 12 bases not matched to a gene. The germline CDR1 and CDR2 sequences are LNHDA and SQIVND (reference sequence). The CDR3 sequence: CASSRDSPFPEQYF. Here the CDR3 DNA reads TGTGCCAGTAGCCGGGACAGTCCGTTCCCAGAGCAGTACTTC.

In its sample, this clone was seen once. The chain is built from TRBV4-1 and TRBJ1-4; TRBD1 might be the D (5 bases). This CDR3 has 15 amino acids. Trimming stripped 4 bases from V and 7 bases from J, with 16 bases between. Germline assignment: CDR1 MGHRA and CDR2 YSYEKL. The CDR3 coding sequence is TGCGCCAGCAGCCCAGGGAGGACGGTGCCTGAAAAACTGTTTTTT. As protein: CASSPGRTVPEKLFF.

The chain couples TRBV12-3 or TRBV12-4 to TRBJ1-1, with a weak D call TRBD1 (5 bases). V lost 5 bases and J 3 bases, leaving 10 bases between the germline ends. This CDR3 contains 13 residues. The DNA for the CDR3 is TGTGCCAGCAGTCGGGGGGGGGACACTGAAGCTTTCTTT. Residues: CASSRGGDTEAFF.

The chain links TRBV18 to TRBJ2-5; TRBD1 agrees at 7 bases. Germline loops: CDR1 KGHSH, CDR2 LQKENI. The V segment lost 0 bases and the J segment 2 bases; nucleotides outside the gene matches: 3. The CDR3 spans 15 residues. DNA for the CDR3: TGTGCCAGCTCACCACCGAAGGGGGCTCAAGAGACCCAGTACTTC. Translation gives CASSPPKGAQETQYF.

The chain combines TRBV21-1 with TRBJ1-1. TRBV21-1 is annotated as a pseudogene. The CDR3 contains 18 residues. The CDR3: CASSKVALSYDPNTEAFF. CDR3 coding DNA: TGTGCCAGCAGCAAAGTGGCCCTAAGCTACGATCCGAACACTGAAGCTTTCTTT.

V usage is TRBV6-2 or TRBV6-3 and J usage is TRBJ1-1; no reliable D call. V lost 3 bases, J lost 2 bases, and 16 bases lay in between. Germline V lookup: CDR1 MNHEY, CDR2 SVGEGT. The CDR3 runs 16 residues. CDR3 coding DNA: TGTGCCAGCAGTTATATGTTTGGTGCGGATAACACTGAAGCTTTCTTT. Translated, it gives CASSYMFGADNTEAFF.

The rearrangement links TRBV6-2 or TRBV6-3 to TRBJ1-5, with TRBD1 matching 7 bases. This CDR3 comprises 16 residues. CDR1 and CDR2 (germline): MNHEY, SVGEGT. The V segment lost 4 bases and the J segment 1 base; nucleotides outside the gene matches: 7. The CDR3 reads CASSSNRGLSNQPQHF. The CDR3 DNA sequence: TGTGCCAGCAGTTCCAACAGGGGTCTAAGCAATCAGCCCCAGCATTTT.

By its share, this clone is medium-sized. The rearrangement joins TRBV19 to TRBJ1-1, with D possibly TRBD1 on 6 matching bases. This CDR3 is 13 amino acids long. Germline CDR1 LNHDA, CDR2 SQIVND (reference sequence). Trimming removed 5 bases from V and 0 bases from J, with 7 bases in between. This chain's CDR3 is CASSGTMNTEAFF. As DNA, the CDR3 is TGTGCCAGTAGTGGGACAATGAACACTGAAGCTTTCTTT.

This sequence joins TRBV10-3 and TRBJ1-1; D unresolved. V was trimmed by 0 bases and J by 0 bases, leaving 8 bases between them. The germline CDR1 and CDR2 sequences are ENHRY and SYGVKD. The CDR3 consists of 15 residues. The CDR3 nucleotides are TGTGCCATCAGTGAGTCGGCAGCGATGAACACTGAAGCTTTCTTT. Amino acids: CAISESAAMNTEAFF.

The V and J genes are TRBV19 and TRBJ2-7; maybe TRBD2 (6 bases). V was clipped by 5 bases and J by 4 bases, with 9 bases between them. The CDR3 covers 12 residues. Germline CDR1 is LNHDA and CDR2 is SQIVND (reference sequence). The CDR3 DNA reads TGTGCCAGTAGTGGGGGAGGATACGAGCAGTACTTC. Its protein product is CASSGGGYEQYF. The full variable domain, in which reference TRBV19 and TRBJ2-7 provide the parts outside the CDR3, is DGGITQSPKYLFRKEGQNVTLSCEQNLNHDAMYWYRQDPGQGLRLIYYSQIVNDFQKGDIAEGYSVSREKKESFPLTVTSAQKNPTAFYLCASSGGGYEQYFGPGTRLTVT.

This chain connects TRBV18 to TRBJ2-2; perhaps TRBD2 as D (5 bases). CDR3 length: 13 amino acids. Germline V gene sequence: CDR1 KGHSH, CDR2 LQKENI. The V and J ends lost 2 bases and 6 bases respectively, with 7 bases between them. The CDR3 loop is CASSPTGSGELFF. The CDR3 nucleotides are TGTGCCAGCTCACCAACGGGGTCCGGGGAGCTGTTTTTT. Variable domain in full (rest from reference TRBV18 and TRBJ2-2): NAGVMQNPRHLVRRRGQEARLRCSPMKGHSHVYWYRQLPEEGLKFMVYLQKENIIDESGMPKERFSAEFPKEGPSILRIQQVVRGDSAAYFCASSPTGSGELFFGEGSRLTVL.

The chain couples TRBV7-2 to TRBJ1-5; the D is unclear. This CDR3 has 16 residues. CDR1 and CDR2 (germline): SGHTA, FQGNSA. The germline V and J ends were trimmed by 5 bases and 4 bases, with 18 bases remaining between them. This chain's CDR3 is CASSPQGRSINQPQHF. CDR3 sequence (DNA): TGTGCCAGCAGCCCCCAAGGGCGGTCAATAAATCAGCCCCAGCATTTT.

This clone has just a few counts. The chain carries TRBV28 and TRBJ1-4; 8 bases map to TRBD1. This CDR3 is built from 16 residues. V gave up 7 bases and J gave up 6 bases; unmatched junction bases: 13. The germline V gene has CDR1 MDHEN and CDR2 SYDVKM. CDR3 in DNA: TGTGCCAGCACTTTCCCCAAGACAGGGGCGCATGAAAAACTGTTTTTT. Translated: CASTFPKTGAHEKLFF.

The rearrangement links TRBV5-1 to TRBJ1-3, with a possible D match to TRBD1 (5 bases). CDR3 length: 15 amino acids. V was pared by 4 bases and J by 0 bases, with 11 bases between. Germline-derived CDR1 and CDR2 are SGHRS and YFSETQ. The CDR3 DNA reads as TGCGCCAGCAGCAGGGACGGTGACTCTGGAAACACCATATATTTT. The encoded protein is CASSRDGDSGNTIYF.

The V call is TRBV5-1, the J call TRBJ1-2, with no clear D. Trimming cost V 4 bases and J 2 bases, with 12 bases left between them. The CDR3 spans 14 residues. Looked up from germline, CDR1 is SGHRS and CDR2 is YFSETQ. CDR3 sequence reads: CASSNQRGNYGYTF. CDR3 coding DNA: TGCGCCAGCAGCAACCAGCGGGGAAACTATGGCTACACCTTC. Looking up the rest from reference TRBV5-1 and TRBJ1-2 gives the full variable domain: KAGVTQTPRYLIKTRGQQVTLSCSPISGHRSVSWYQQTPGQGLQFLFEYFSETQRNKGNFPGRFSGRQFSNSRSEMNVSTLELGDSALYLCASSNQRGNYGYTFGSGTRLTVV.

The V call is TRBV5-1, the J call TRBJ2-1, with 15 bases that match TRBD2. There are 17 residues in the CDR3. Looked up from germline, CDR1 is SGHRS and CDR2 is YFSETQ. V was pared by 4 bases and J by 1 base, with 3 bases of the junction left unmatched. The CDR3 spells CASSKGLAGGSYNEQFF. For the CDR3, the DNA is TGCGCCAGCAGCAAGGGACTAGCGGGGGGTTCCTACAATGAGCAGTTCTTC.

The CDR3 here is CASRDGRTDTQYF. The CDR3 region has the DNA TGTGCCAGCCGGGACGGCCGCACAGATACGCAGTATTTT. The gene calls are TRBV2 and TRBJ2-3; possibly TRBD1 or TRBD2 for D (5 bases each). The germline CDR1 and CDR2 sequences are SNHLY and FYNNEI. The CDR3 spans 13 residues. The V gene lost 8 bases and the J gene lost 1 base, with 10 bases spanning the gap. Based on the CDR3 plus reference TRBV2 and TRBJ2-3, the full variable domain is EPEVTQTPSHQVTQMGQEVILRCVPISNHLYFYWYRQILGQKVEFLVSFYNNEISEKSEIFDDQFSVERPDGSNFTLKIRSTKLEDSAMYFCASRDGRTDTQYFGPGTRLTVL.

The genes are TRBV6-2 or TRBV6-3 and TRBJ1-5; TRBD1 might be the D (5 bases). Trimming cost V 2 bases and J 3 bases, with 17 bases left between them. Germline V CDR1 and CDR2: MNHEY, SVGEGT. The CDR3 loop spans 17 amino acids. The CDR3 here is CASSYHGDGHPNQPQHF. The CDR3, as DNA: TGTGCCAGCAGTTACCACGGGGATGGACACCCCAATCAGCCCCAGCATTTT.